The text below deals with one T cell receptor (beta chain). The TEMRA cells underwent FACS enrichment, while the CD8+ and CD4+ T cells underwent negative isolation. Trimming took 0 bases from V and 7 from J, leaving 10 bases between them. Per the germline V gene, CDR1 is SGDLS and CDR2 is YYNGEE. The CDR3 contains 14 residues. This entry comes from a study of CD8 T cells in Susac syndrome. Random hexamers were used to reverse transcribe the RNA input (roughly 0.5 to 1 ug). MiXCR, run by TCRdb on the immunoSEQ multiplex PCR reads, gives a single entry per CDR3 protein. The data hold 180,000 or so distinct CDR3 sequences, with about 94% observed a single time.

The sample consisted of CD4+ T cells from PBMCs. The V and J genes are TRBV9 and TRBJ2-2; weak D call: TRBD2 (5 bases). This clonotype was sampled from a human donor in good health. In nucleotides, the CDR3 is TGTGCCAGCAGCGTAGCTTACGGGGACGGGGAGCTGTTTTTT. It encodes CASSVAYGDGELFF.